Here is one T cell receptor (beta chain) with its context. This sample was included in a study of blood T cell repertoires in COVID-19. The method was immunoSEQ multiplex PCR; TCRdb's version includes in-frame clones alone and lacks a portion of them. The profile shows hundreds of thousands of clones, about 89% of them singletons. The sample taken for sequencing was PBMCs or T cells enriched from blood (not recorded which). This TCR came from a woman between 25 and 40 years old who had recovered from COVID-19.

CDR3 bases: TGCGCCAGCAGCTTGGAAGGGACTAGCGAGTTCGGCAATGAGCAGTTCTTC. It is translated as CASSLEGTSEFGNEQFF. This chain links TRBV5-1 with TRBJ2-1, with 10 bases lining up with TRBD2. The germline CDR1 and CDR2 sequences are SGHRS and YFSETQ. This CDR3 is 17 amino acids long. Trimming at V came to 0 bases and at J to 6 bases, leaving 9 bases not matched to a gene. The variable domain in full, completed from reference TRBV5-1 and TRBJ2-1, reads KAGVTQTPRYLIKTRGQQVTLSCSPISGHRSVSWYQQTPGQGLQFLFEYFSETQRNKGNFPGRFSGRQFSNSRSEMNVSTLELGDSALYLCASSLEGTSEFGNEQFFGPGTRLTVL.